This entry lists 8 T cell receptor beta chains sequenced from one sample in a study of CD8+ T cells in alopecia areata. Sequencing relied on a cDNA template that was reverse transcribed from extracted RNA. Method: immunoSEQ multiplex PCR; TCRdb's copy keeps in-frame clones and lacks some. Of about 110,000 clones listed, about 50% are singletons. Sequences were obtained from NKG2D-low CD8+ T cells sorted from blood. These receptors were collected from a human donor with alopecia areata.

The chain recombines TRBV6-5 with TRBJ2-7, with 10 positions matching TRBD2. The germline gives CDR1 MNHEY, CDR2 SVGAGI. The CDR3 has 14 residues. V trimming: 4 bases; J trimming: 6 bases; junction bases outside the gene matches: 6. This chain's CDR3 is CASSFRLAGAEQYF. CDR3 DNA sequence: TGTGCCAGCAGTTTTCGGCTAGCGGGAGCCGAGCAGTACTTC.

This chain links TRBV27 with TRBJ1-1; the D is unclear. V dropped 10 bases and J dropped 1 base, with 7 bases sitting between them. The germline V gene has CDR1 MNHEY and CDR2 SMNVEV (reference sequence). The CDR3 is 11 amino acids. The CDR3 DNA sequence: TGTGCCACTATTAAGAACACTGAAGCTTTCTTT. It specifies CATIKNTEAFF.

V and J are TRBV6-6 and TRBJ2-3, with TRBD2 matching 7 bases. The germline gives CDR1 MNHNY, CDR2 SVGAGI (reference sequence). V shed 2 bases and J 1 base; nucleotides not matched to a gene: 3. CDR3 length: 15 residues. The CDR3 loop is CASSYRAGGTDTQYF. In nucleotides, the CDR3 is TGTGCCAGCAGTTACCGGGCGGGAGGCACAGATACGCAGTATTTT.

There are a few counts of this clone. The genes are TRBV7-6 and TRBJ1-5; D might be TRBD1 (5 bases). There are 13 residues in the CDR3. Germline loops: CDR1 SGHVS, CDR2 FNYEAQ. Between the trimmed V and J ends, which lost 0 bases and 8 bases, there was a span of 8 bases. In nucleotides, the CDR3 is TGTGCCAGCAGCTTAGCGGGGGGGGAGCCCCAGCATTTT. As protein: CASSLAGGEPQHF.

This clone was seen only a few times. The chain employs TRBV7-9 and TRBJ1-1; D not resolved. Looked up from germline, CDR1 is SEHNR and CDR2 is FQNEAQ (reference sequence). The CDR3 has 12 amino acids. V was cut by 5 bases and J by 0 bases, with 4 bases left in between. Written as DNA, the CDR3 is TGTGCCAGCAGCCCAGTGAACACTGAAGCTTTCTTT. It is translated as CASSPVNTEAFF.

The sample holds a few counts of this clone. J is TRBJ2-7 and V is TRBV27; unclear D gene. Trimming cost V 4 bases and J 2 bases, with 3 bases left between them. The CDR3 runs 11 residues. CDR1 MNHEY and CDR2 SMNVEV come from the germline V gene (reference sequence). Written as DNA, the CDR3 is TGTGCCAGCAGTTCCCCCTACGAGCAGTACTTC. It codes for CASSSPYEQYF.

The V gene is TRBV9, the J gene TRBJ2-4; D remains ambiguous. V shed 0 bases and J shed 15 bases, with 13 bases lying between them. The CDR3 contains 12 residues. Germline values: CDR1 SGDLS, CDR2 YYNGEE. In nucleotides, the CDR3 is TGTGCCAGCAGCGTAGGTGGCGAAAACTTGTACTTC. It yields the protein CASSVGGENLYF. Combining the CDR3 with reference TRBV9 and TRBJ2-4 gives the whole variable domain DSGVTQTPKHLITATGQRVTLRCSPRSGDLSVYWYQQSLDQGLQFLIQYYNGEERAKGNILERFSAQQFPDLHSELNLSSLELGDSALYFCASSVGGENLYFGAGTRLSVL.

The chain couples TRBV2 to TRBJ1-5; D remains unclear. This CDR3 region has 12 residues. Germline CDR1 reads SNHLY; CDR2 reads FYNNEI. Trimming took 6 bases from V and 7 from J, leaving 10 bases between them. The CDR3 DNA is TGTGCCAGCAGGGAACAGCGACAGCCCCAGCATTTT. Its protein is CASREQRQPQHF.